This passage covers 32 T cell receptor beta chains from one sample sequenced in a study of cytomegalovirus exposure and HLA in healthy donors. The PCR ran on 60 Vbeta and 13 Jbeta primers. Sequenced by immunoSEQ multiplex PCR; TCRdb stores in-frame clones only, minus some. This sample has about 160,000 clones, with 84% found just once. The source material was PBMCs. These receptors were taken from a man aged 25-45 years in good health and CMV-seronegative.

The genes are TRBV7-9 and TRBJ1-3; possibly TRBD1 for D (5 bases). Trimming left V 4 bases short and J 15 bases short, with 19 bases between. Germline loops: CDR1 SEHNR, CDR2 FQNEAQ (reference sequence). This CDR3 spans 13 amino acids. Written as DNA, the CDR3 is TGTGCCAGCAGCTCGTTAGGAGGGGACGCGAAATATTTT. Amino acid sequence: CASSSLGGDAKYF.

The V gene is TRBV9, the J gene TRBJ1-5; possible D gene TRBD1, 5 bases. Per the germline V gene, CDR1 is SGDLS and CDR2 is YYNGEE. Trimming shortened V by 0 bases and J by 6 bases, and 13 bases separated the two germline ends. The length of the CDR3 is 15 residues. The DNA of the CDR3 is TGTGCCAGCAGCGTAGCTACGTGGGGCTCTCAGCCCCAGCATTTT. Translation gives CASSVATWGSQPQHF.

The J gene is TRBJ1-5, the V gene TRBV10-3, with D possibly TRBD1 on 6 matching bases. Trimming removed 3 bases from V and 5 bases from J, with 14 bases in between. From germline, CDR1 is ENHRY and CDR2 SYGVKD. This CDR3 contains 15 residues. The DNA of the CDR3 is TGTGCCATCAGTGATCCTCGCACAGGGCATCAGCCCCAGCATTTT. Its translation: CAISDPRTGHQPQHF.

This chain joins TRBV5-8 and TRBJ2-1, with TRBD2 matching over 8 bases. Germline V lookup: CDR1 SGHTS, CDR2 YDEGEE. After removal of 1 base from V and 10 bases from J, the junction contained 7 bases not matched to a gene. CDR3 length: 14 amino acids. CDR3: CASSLLGRGGEQFF. The CDR3, as DNA: TGTGCCAGCAGCTTGCTCGGGAGGGGAGGAGAGCAGTTCTTC.

The rearrangement links TRBV27 to TRBJ1-1; D remains ambiguous. CDR3 size: 16 residues. The germline V gene has CDR1 MNHEY and CDR2 SMNVEV (reference sequence). Trimming left V 3 bases short and J 1 base short, with 15 bases between. Here the CDR3 reads CASSFYSSAWNTEAFF. The CDR3 DNA follows: TGTGCCAGCAGTTTCTACTCTTCCGCGTGGAACACTGAAGCTTTCTTT.

The rearrangement uses TRBV5-4 and TRBJ2-3; D ambiguous. V lost 4 bases and J lost 1, with 10 bases in between. Germline-derived CDR1 and CDR2 are SGHNT and YYREEE (reference sequence). This CDR3 is built from 14 residues. For the CDR3, the DNA is TGTGCCAGCAGCACCCGACTCGGCACAGATACGCAGTATTTT. Translated: CASSTRLGTDTQYF. Variable domain in full (rest from reference TRBV5-4 and TRBJ2-3): ETGVTQSPTHLIKTRGQQVTLRCSSQSGHNTVSWYQQALGQGPQFIFQYYREEENGRGNFPPRFSGLQFPNYSSELNVNALELDDSALYLCASSTRLGTDTQYFGPGTRLTVL.

The chain uses TRBV6-5 and TRBJ1-5, with D perhaps TRBD1 (6 bases). Trimming shortened V by 5 bases and J by 3 bases, and 14 bases separated the two germline ends. CDR1 and CDR2 (germline): MNHEY, SVGAGI. CDR3 length: 15 residues. The CDR3 here is CASSQNRVVNQPQHF. For the CDR3, the DNA is TGTGCCAGCAGTCAGAACAGGGTAGTCAATCAGCCCCAGCATTTT.

Regarding this clone: The sample contains more than one DNA sequence encoding this CDR3. This sequence joins TRBV19 and TRBJ1-1; a weak D match, TRBD1 (5 bases). Germline assignment: CDR1 LNHDA and CDR2 SQIVND (reference sequence). The CDR3 is 14 residues long. V lost 3 bases, J lost 2 bases, and 10 bases lay in between. The CDR3 DNA reads TGTGCCAGTAGTATTCGGGGACTAAACACTGAAGCTTTCTTT. This sequence encodes CASSIRGLNTEAFF.

The rearrangement links TRBV25-1 to TRBJ2-5, with D maybe TRBD1 (6 bases). Germline CDR1 is MGHDK and CDR2 is SYGVNS. CDR3 length: 13 residues. V shed 6 bases and J shed 2 bases, with 10 bases lying between them. CDR3 nucleotides: TGTGCCAGCAGCAGGGGTGGGCAAGAGACCCAGTACTTC. Its protein product is CASSRGGQETQYF.

This clone was detected once. The chain couples TRBV7-9 to TRBJ2-4, with 11 bases fitting TRBD1. CDR3 length equals 14 residues. J gave up 7 bases and V 5 bases, and 4 bases lay outside the gene matches. From germline, CDR1 is SEHNR and CDR2 FQNEAQ (reference sequence). This chain's CDR3 is CASSARTGGNIQYF. In DNA form, the CDR3 reads TGTGCCAGCAGCGCTCGGACAGGGGGCAACATTCAGTACTTC.

The V call is TRBV11-3, the J call TRBJ2-7; possible D gene TRBD2, 6 bases. There are 15 residues in the CDR3. Germline V gene data show CDR1 as SGHNT and CDR2 as YENEEA. V lost 5 bases and J lost 2, with 16 bases in between. The CDR3 sequence: CASSPGGTLTYEQYF. The CDR3 nucleotides are TGTGCCAGCAGCCCAGGAGGGACGCTAACCTACGAGCAGTACTTC.

The V call is TRBV29-1, the J call TRBJ1-2, with D perhaps matching TRBD1 (5 bases). This CDR3 is built from 10 residues. Germline V gives CDR1 SQVTM, CDR2 ANQGSEA. Trimming stripped 8 bases from V and 6 bases from J, with 10 bases between. CDR3 region: CSTDSDGYTF. CDR3 bases: TGCAGCACCGACAGTGATGGCTACACCTTC.

The chain couples TRBV10-2 to TRBJ1-1, with D possibly TRBD1 on 6 matching bases. CDR1 and CDR2 from the germline V gene are WSHSY and SAAADI. This CDR3 is 17 amino acids long. The V gene lost 3 bases and the J gene lost 0 bases, with 17 bases spanning the gap. In DNA, the CDR3 is TGCGCCAGCAGTGACCTGGACAGAGAAGACCTGAACACTGAAGCTTTCTTT. Translation: CASSDLDREDLNTEAFF.

V gene TRBV11-3 combines with J gene TRBJ2-7, with a weak D call TRBD1 (5 bases). The CDR3 consists of 15 residues. Germline V lookup: CDR1 SGHNT, CDR2 YENEEA. V was shortened by 4 bases and J by 3 bases, with 16 bases between the two germline ends. CDR3 sequence: CASSSTLQGHYEQYF. CDR3 coding DNA: TGTGCCAGCAGCTCCACCCTTCAGGGTCACTACGAGCAGTACTTC.

The chain combines TRBV13 with TRBJ2-5; 8 bases fit TRBD2. The J segment lost 4 bases and the V segment lost 1 base, leaving 2 bases of the junction unmatched. CDR1 and CDR2 from the germline V gene are PRHDT and FYEKMQ (reference sequence). The CDR3 consists of 14 residues. The CDR3 bases are TGTGCCAGCAGCTTAGCGGGGGGGCCAGAGACCCAGTACTTC. Translation: CASSLAGGPETQYF.

The rearrangement uses TRBV29-1 and TRBJ2-1, with 7 bases lining up with TRBD2. Per the germline V gene, CDR1 is SQVTM and CDR2 is ANQGSEA. The CDR3 sequence is 14 residues long. V dropped 1 base and J dropped 4; count of bases not matched to a gene: 4. In nucleotides, the CDR3 is TGCAGCGTTGAAGGGGATAGCGGGTACAATGAGCAGTTCTTC. As protein: CSVEGDSGYNEQFF.

The chain employs TRBV5-6 and TRBJ2-3; 7 nucleotides agree with TRBD2. Germline V gene sequence: CDR1 SGHDT, CDR2 YYEEEE. Trimming took 0 bases from V and 2 from J; bases not matched to a gene: 3. The CDR3 has 15 amino acids. The CDR3 DNA follows: TGTGCCAGCAGCTTGGGGGGGGGAATCACAGATACGCAGTATTTT. Protein product: CASSLGGGITDTQYF.

The chain combines TRBV28 with TRBJ1-2; tentatively, D is TRBD1 (5 bases). The CDR3 consists of 13 residues. Germline CDR1 and CDR2: MDHEN and SYDVKM. The germline V and J ends were trimmed by 0 bases and 8 bases, with 10 bases remaining between them. The CDR3 nucleotides are TGTGCCAGCAGTTTATGGCCCGGGGGAGGCTACACCTTC. Its protein product is CASSLWPGGGYTF.

The chain joins TRBV28 to TRBJ1-2; D unresolved. This CDR3 is built from 16 residues. V was pared by 5 bases and J by 3 bases, with 19 bases between. Looked up from germline, CDR1 is MDHEN and CDR2 is SYDVKM. The CDR3 DNA sequence: TGTGCCAGCAGTACGACCGGGAGAGGGATAGACTATGGCTACACCTTC. Its translation is CASSTTGRGIDYGYTF.

The chain uses TRBV6-1 and TRBJ2-7; 10 bases line up with TRBD2. V shed 2 bases, J shed 9 bases, and the junction held 10 bases outside the gene matches. This CDR3 contains 15 residues. Germline-derived CDR1 and CDR2 are MNHNS and SASEGT. Here the CDR3 reads CASSELAGDSRGQYF. DNA of the CDR3: TGTGCCAGCAGTGAACTAGCGGGAGACTCGAGGGGGCAGTACTTC.

The J gene is TRBJ2-1, the V gene TRBV19; 9 nucleotides line up with TRBD1. J was trimmed by 7 bases and V by 6 bases; bases with no gene match: 4. The CDR3 is 13 amino acids. Germline CDR1 and CDR2: LNHDA and SQIVND (reference sequence). This CDR3 reads CASRTGGGNEQFF. Written as DNA, the CDR3 is TGTGCCAGTAGGACAGGGGGAGGTAATGAGCAGTTCTTC.

The V and J genes are TRBV18 and TRBJ1-1; 7 nucleotides line up with TRBD1. Germline V gives CDR1 KGHSH, CDR2 LQKENI. The CDR3 is 16 amino acids. V shed 4 bases, J shed 4 bases, and the junction held 12 bases outside the gene matches. The CDR3: CASSQTGAFGGTEAFF. For the CDR3, the DNA is TGTGCCAGCTCACAAACAGGGGCCTTTGGGGGCACTGAAGCTTTCTTT.

J is TRBJ2-1 and V is TRBV29-1; 13 bases map to TRBD2. Germline V gene sequence: CDR1 SQVTM, CDR2 ANQGSEA. V lost 3 bases to trimming and J lost 2 bases; unmatched junction nucleotides: 4. The CDR3 covers 16 residues. The CDR3: CSVEWGLAGTYNEQFF. Written as DNA, the CDR3 is TGCAGCGTTGAGTGGGGACTAGCGGGAACCTACAATGAGCAGTTCTTC.

The rearrangement joins TRBV19 to TRBJ2-1, with TRBD2 identical over 8 bases. CDR3 length: 17 amino acids. Germline-derived CDR1 and CDR2 are LNHDA and SQIVND (reference sequence). J gave up 7 bases and V 6 bases, and 17 bases lay outside the gene matches. DNA for the CDR3: TGTGCCAGTAGGAGCCTAGCGGCCGGGGGGGCCATGAATGAGCAGTTCTTC. Encoded protein: CASRSLAAGGAMNEQFF.

Points on this clone: The junction and the germline gene differ at one end; a read error may be behind it. The gene calls are TRBV4-2 and TRBJ1-4, with 7 bases matching TRBD1. Germline V gives CDR1 LGHNA, CDR2 YNFKEQ. The CDR3 runs to 15 residues. As DNA, the CDR3 is TGTGCCAGCAGCCAAGAGGGACAGATCAATGAAGAACTGTTTTTT. Encoded protein: CASSQEGQINEELFF.

The chain is built from TRBV28 and TRBJ2-2; 7 bases are shared with TRBD2. Germline loops: CDR1 MDHEN, CDR2 SYDVKM. After removal of 3 bases from V and 7 bases from J, the junction contained 2 bases not matched to a gene. The CDR3 sequence is 13 residues long. The CDR3 DNA reads as TGTGCCAGCAGTTTCCGGGGGGTCGGGGAGCTGTTTTTT. Protein: CASSFRGVGELFF.

The sample holds many counts of this clone. The chain employs TRBV4-1 and TRBJ1-6, with D possibly TRBD1 on 5 matching bases. Trimming removed 0 bases from V and 7 bases from J, with 16 bases in between. The CDR3 consists of 17 residues. The germline V gene has CDR1 MGHRA and CDR2 YSYEKL. The DNA for the CDR3 is TGCGCCAGCAGCCAAGAAGGCGGGGGATCCCCCAATTCACCCCTCCACTTT. It yields the protein CASSQEGGGSPNSPLHF.

The rearrangement uses TRBV13 and TRBJ2-5; the match to TRBD1 covers 9 bases. From germline, CDR1 is PRHDT and CDR2 FYEKMQ (reference sequence). The CDR3 has 16 amino acids. V trimming: 2 bases; J trimming: 3 bases; junction bases outside the gene matches: 7. CDR3 residues: CASSLYRTGVEETQYF. The CDR3 DNA follows: TGTGCCAGCAGCTTATACAGGACAGGGGTTGAAGAGACCCAGTACTTC.

The chain has TRBV5-1 and TRBJ1-6, with 8 positions matching TRBD1. CDR1 and CDR2 (germline): SGHRS, YFSETQ. This CDR3 comprises 19 residues. After removal of 0 bases from V and 10 bases from J, the junction contained 18 bases not matched to a gene. The DNA of the CDR3 is TGCGCCAGCAGCTTGGCACCGGGACAGGCGCTTAAGCTGCGATCACCCCTCCACTTT. It is translated as CASSLAPGQALKLRSPLHF.

The chain employs TRBV29-1 and TRBJ2-7, with D tentatively TRBD1 (6 bases). The CDR3 is made up of 11 amino acids. Germline V gene lookup returns CDR1 SQVTM and CDR2 ANQGSEA. V was clipped by 5 bases and J by 2 bases, with 7 bases between them. The CDR3 reads CSVQGTYEQYF. CDR3 sequence (DNA): TGCAGCGTTCAGGGGACCTACGAGCAGTACTTC.

The rearrangement links TRBV5-5 to TRBJ2-7; 8 nucleotides match TRBD1. This CDR3 has 14 residues. Germline V gene data show CDR1 as SGHKS and CDR2 as YYEKEE (reference sequence). The J segment lost 2 bases and the V segment lost 2 bases, leaving 3 bases of the junction unmatched. The CDR3 sequence: CASSFDRGPYEQYF. The CDR3 DNA follows: TGTGCCAGCAGCTTCGACAGGGGTCCCTACGAGCAGTACTTC.

The rearrangement joins TRBV6-1 to TRBJ2-1; D unclear. The CDR3 is 14 residues long. Germline V gene lookup returns CDR1 MNHNS and CDR2 SASEGT. Trimming took off 6 bases at V and 4 bases at J, with 13 bases between the two ends. This CDR3 reads CASSEPLQYNEQFF. In DNA, the CDR3 is TGTGCCAGCAGCGAGCCTCTTCAATACAATGAGCAGTTCTTC.